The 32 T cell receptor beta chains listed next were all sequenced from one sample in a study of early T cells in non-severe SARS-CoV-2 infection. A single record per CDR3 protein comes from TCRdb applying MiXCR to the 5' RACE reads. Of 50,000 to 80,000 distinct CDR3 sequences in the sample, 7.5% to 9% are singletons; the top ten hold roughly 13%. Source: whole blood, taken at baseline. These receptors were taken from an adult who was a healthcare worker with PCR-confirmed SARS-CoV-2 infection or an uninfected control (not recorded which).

The CDR3: CASSKAGTSDTDTQYF. DNA for the CDR3: TGTGCCAGCAGCAAAGCCGGGACTAGCGATACAGATACGCAGTATTTT. The chain carries TRBV5-4 and TRBJ2-3; TRBD2 matches at 10 bases. Germline-derived CDR1 and CDR2 are SGHNT and YYREEE (reference sequence). There are 16 residues in the CDR3. V lost 4 bases to trimming and J lost 3 bases; unmatched junction nucleotides: 8.

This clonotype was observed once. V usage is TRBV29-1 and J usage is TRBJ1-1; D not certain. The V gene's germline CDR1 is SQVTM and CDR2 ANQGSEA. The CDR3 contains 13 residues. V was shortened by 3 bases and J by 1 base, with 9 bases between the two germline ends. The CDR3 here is CSVEVSQNTEAFF. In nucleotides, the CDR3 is TGCAGCGTTGAGGTCAGCCAGAACACTGAAGCTTTCTTT. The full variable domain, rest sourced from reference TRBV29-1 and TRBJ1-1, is SAVISQKPSRDICQRGTSLTIQCQVDSQVTMMFWYRQQPGQSLTLIATANQGSEATYESGFVIDKFPISRPNLTFSTLTVSNMSPEDSSIYLCSVEVSQNTEAFFGQGTRLTVV.

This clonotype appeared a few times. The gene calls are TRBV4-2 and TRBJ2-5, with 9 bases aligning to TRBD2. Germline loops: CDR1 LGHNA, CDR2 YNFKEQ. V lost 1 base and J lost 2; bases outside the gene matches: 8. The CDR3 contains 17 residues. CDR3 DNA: TGTGCCAGCAGCCAAGGCCGAGCTAGCGGGACACAAGAGACCCAGTACTTC. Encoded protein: CASSQGRASGTQETQYF.

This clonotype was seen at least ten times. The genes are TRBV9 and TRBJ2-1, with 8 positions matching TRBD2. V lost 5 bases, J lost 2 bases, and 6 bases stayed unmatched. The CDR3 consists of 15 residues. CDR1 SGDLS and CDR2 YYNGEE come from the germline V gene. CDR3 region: CASRAGGGTYNEQFF. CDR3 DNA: TGTGCCAGCAGGGCGGGCGGGGGGACCTACAATGAGCAGTTCTTC. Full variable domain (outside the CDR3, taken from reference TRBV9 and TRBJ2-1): DSGVTQTPKHLITATGQRVTLRCSPRSGDLSVYWYQQSLDQGLQFLIQYYNGEERAKGNILERFSAQQFPDLHSELNLSSLELGDSALYFCASRAGGGTYNEQFFGPGTRLTVL.

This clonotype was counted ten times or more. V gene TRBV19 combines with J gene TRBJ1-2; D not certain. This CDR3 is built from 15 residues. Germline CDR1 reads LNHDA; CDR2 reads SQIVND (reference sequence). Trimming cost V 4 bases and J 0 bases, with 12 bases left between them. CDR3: CASSTDRIPNYGYTF. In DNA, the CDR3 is TGTGCCAGTAGTACCGATCGGATCCCTAACTATGGCTACACCTTC. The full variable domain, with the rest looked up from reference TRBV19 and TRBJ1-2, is DGGITQSPKYLFRKEGQNVTLSCEQNLNHDAMYWYRQDPGQGLRLIYYSQIVNDFQKGDIAEGYSVSREKKESFPLTVTSAQKNPTAFYLCASSTDRIPNYGYTFGSGTRLTVV.

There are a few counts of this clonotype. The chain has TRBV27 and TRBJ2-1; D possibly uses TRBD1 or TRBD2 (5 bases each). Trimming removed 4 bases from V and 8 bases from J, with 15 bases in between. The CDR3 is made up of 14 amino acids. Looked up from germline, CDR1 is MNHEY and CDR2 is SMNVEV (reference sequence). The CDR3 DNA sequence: TGTGCCAGCAGTTCCGGGGCCCCAATAGATGAGCAGTTCTTC. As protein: CASSSGAPIDEQFF.

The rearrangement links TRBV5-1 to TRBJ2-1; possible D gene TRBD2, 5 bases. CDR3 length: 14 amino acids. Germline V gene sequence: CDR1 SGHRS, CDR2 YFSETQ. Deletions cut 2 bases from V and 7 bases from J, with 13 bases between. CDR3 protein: CASSLVDGGNEQFF. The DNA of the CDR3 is TGCGCCAGCAGCTTAGTCGACGGAGGAAATGAGCAGTTCTTC.

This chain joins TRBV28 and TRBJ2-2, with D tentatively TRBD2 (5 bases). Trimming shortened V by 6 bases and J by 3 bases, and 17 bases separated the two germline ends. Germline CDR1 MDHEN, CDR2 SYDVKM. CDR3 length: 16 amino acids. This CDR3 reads CASRIIAAGYTGELFF. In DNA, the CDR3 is TGTGCCAGCAGAATAATCGCGGCGGGTTACACCGGGGAGCTGTTTTTT.

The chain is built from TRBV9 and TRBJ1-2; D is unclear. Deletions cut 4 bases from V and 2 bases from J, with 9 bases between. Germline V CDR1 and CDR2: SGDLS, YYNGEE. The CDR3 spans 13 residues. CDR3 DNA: TGTGCCAGCAGCCCTGCATCGAACTATGGCTACACCTTC. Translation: CASSPASNYGYTF.

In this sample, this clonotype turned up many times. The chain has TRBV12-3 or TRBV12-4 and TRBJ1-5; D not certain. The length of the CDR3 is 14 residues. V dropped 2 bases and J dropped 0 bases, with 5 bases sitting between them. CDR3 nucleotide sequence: TGTGCCAGCAGTTTAAGTTCTAGCAATCAGCCCCAGCATTTT. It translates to CASSLSSSNQPQHF.

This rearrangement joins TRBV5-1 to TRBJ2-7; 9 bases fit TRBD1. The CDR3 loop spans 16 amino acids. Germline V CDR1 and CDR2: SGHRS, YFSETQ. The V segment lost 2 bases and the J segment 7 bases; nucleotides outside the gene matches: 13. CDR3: CASSFTGTGRGREQYF. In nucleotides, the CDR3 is TGCGCCAGCAGCTTTACCGGGACAGGGAGAGGACGGGAGCAGTACTTC.

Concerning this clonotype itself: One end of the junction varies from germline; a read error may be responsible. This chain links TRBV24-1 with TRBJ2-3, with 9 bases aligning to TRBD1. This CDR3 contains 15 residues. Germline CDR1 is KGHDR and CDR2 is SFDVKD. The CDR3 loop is CATSASGQGTDTQCF. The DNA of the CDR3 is TGTGCCACCAGTGCCTCGGGACAGGGCACAGATACGCAGTGTTTT.

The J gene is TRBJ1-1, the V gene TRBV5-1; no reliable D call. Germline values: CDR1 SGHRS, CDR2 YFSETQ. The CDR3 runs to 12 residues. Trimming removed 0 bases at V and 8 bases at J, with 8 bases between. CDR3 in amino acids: CASSLDWGEAFF. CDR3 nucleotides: TGCGCCAGCAGCTTGGATTGGGGAGAAGCTTTCTTT.

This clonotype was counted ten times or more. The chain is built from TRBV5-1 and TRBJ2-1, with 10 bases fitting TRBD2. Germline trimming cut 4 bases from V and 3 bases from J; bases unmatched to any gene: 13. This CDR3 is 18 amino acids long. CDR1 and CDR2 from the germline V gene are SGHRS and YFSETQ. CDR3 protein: CASSNLALGLADYNEQFF. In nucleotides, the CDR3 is TGCGCCAGCAGCAACTTGGCCCTTGGACTAGCGGACTACAATGAGCAGTTCTTC. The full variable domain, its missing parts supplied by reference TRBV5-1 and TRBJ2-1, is KAGVTQTPRYLIKTRGQQVTLSCSPISGHRSVSWYQQTPGQGLQFLFEYFSETQRNKGNFPGRFSGRQFSNSRSEMNVSTLELGDSALYLCASSNLALGLADYNEQFFGPGTRLTVL.

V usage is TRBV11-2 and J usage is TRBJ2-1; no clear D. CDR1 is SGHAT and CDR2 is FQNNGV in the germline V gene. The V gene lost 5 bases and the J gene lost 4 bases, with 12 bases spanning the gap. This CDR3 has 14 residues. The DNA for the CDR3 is TGTGCCAGCAGCCCCTCAAACGTTTACAATGAGCAGTTCTTC. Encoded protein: CASSPSNVYNEQFF.

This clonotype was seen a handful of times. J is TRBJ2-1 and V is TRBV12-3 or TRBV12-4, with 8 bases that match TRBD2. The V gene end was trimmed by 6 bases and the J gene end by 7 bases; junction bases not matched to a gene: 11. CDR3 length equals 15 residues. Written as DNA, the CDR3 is TGTGCCAGCAGCTCCTATGCGGGAGGTGTAAATGAGCAGTTCTTC. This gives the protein CASSSYAGGVNEQFF.

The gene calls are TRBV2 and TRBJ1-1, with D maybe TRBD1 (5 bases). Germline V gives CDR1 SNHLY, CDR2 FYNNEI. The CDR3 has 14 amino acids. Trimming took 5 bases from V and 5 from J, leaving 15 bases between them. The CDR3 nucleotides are TGTGCCAGCAGTTTTGGCAGGGCGGTGACTGAAGCTTTCTTT. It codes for CASSFGRAVTEAFF.

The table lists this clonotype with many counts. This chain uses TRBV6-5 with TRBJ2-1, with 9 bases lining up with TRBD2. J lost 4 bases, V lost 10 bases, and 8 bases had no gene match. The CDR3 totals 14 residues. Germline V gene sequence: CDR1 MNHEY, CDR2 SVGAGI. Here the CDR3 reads CATGTSIGYNEQFF. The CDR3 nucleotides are TGTGCCACCGGGACTAGCATCGGGTACAATGAGCAGTTCTTC.

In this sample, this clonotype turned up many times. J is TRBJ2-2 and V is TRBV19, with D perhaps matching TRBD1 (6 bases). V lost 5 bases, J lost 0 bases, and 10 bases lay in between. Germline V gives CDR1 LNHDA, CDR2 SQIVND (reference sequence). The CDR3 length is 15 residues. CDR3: CASSRAGANTGELFF. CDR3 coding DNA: TGTGCCAGTAGTCGGGCAGGGGCGAACACCGGGGAGCTGTTTTTT.

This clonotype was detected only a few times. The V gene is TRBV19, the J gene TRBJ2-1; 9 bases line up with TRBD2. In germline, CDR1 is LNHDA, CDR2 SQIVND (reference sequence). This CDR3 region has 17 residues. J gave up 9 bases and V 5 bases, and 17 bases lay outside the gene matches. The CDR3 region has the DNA TGTGCCAGTAGTTATACCTCCCGAGCGGGAGGTGCGGGTGAGCAGTTCTTC. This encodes CASSYTSRAGGAGEQFF. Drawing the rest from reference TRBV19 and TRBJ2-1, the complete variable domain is DGGITQSPKYLFRKEGQNVTLSCEQNLNHDAMYWYRQDPGQGLRLIYYSQIVNDFQKGDIAEGYSVSREKKESFPLTVTSAQKNPTAFYLCASSYTSRAGGAGEQFFGPGTRLTVL.

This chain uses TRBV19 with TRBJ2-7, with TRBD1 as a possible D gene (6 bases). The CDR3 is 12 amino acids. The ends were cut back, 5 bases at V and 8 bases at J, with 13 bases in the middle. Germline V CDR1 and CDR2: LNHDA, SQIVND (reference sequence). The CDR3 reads CASSARDTKQYF. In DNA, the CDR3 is TGTGCCAGTAGTGCCCGGGACACGAAGCAGTACTTC. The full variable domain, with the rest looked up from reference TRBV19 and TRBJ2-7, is DGGITQSPKYLFRKEGQNVTLSCEQNLNHDAMYWYRQDPGQGLRLIYYSQIVNDFQKGDIAEGYSVSREKKESFPLTVTSAQKNPTAFYLCASSARDTKQYFGPGTRLTVT.

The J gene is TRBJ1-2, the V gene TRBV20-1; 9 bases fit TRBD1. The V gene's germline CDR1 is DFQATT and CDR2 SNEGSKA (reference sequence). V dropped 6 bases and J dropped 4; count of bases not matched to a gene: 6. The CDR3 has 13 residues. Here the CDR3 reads CSARTGAFYGYTF. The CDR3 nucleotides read TGCAGTGCCCGGACAGGGGCTTTCTATGGCTACACCTTC.

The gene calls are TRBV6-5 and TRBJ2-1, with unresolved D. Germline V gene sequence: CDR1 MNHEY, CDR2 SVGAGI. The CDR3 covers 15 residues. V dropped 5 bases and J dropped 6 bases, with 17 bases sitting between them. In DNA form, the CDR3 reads TGTGCCAGCAGTCCCTATTCAAGGTTACGCAATGAGCAGTTCTTC. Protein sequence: CASSPYSRLRNEQFF.

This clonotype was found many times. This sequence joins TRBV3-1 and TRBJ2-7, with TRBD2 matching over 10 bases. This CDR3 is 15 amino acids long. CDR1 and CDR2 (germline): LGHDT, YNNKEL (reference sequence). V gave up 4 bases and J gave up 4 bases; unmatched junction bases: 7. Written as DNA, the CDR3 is TGTGCCAGCAGCCCCCCCAGCGGGAGGGGGTACGAGCAGTACTTC. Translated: CASSPPSGRGYEQYF.

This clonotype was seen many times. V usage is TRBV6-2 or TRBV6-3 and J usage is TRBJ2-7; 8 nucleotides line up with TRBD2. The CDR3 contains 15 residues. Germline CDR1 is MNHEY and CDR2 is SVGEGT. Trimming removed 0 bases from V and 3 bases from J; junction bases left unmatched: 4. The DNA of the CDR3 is TGTGCCAGCAGTTACTCCTTGGCGGGGGGCTACGAGCAGTACTTC. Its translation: CASSYSLAGGYEQYF.

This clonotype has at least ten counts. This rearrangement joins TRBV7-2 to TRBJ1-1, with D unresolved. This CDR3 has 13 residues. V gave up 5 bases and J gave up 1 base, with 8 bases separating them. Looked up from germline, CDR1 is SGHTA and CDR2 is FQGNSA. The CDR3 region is CASSPSPNTEAFF. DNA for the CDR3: TGTGCCAGCAGCCCCTCACCGAACACTGAAGCTTTCTTT.

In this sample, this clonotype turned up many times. The CDR3 loop reads CASGTLVADTQYF. The CDR3 bases are TGTGCCAGCGGGACCTTGGTTGCGGATACGCAGTATTTT. This rearrangement joins TRBV6-2 or TRBV6-3 to TRBJ2-3; D is possibly TRBD1 or TRBD2 (5 bases each). Germline V gene sequence: CDR1 MNHEY, CDR2 SVGEGT. V dropped 8 bases and J dropped 6 bases, with 15 bases sitting between them. The CDR3 length is 13 residues.

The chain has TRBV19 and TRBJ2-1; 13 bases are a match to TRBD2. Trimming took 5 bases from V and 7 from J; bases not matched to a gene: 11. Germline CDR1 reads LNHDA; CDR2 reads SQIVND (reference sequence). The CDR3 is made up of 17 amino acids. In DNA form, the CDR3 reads TGTGCCAGTAGTCTAACCCTAACTAGCGGGAGGGGGAATGAGCAGTTCTTC. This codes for CASSLTLTSGRGNEQFF.

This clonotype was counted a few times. CDR3 coding DNA: TGTGCCAGCAGCTTAGGGTGGGGGGGCGAATCGGATACGCAGTATTTT. This gives the protein CASSLGWGGESDTQYF. The chain uses TRBV13 and TRBJ2-3; tentatively, D is TRBD2 (7 bases). The CDR3 loop spans 16 amino acids. CDR1 and CDR2 (germline): PRHDT, FYEKMQ (reference sequence). Trimming cost V 0 bases and J 6 bases, with 16 bases left between them.

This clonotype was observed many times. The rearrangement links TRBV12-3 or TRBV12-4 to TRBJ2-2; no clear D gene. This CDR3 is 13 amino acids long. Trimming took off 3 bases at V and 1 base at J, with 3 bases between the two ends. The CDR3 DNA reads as TGTGCCAGCAGTTTCGGGAACACCGGGGAGCTGTTTTTT. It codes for CASSFGNTGELFF.

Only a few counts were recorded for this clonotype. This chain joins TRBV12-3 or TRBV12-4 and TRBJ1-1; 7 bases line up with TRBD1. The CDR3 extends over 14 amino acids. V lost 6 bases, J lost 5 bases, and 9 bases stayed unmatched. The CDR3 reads CASSSTGSSTEAFF. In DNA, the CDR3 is TGTGCCAGCAGCTCGACAGGGTCGAGTACTGAAGCTTTCTTT.

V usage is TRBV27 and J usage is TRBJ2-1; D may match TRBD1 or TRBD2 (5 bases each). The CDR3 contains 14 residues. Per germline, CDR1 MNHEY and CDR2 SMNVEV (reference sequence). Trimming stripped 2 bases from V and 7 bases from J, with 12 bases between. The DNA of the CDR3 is TGTGCCAGCAGTTTAAGGGACGGCCTGAATGAGCAGTTCTTC. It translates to CASSLRDGLNEQFF.